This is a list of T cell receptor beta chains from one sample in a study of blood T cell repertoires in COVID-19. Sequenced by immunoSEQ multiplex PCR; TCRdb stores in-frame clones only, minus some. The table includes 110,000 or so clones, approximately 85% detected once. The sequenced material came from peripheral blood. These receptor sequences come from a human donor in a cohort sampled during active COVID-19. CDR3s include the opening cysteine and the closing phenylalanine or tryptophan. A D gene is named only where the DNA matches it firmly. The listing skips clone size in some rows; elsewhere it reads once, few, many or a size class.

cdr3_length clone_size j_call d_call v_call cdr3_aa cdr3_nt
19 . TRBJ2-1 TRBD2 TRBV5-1 CASSLMVAGGLPPYNEQFF TGCGCCAGCAGCTTGATGGTAGCGGGAGGTCTCCCACCCTACAATGAGCAGTTCTTC
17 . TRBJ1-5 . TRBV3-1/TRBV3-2 CASSHGGGRRGNQPQHF TGTGCCAGCAGCCATGGCGGGGGGCGTAGAGGAAATCAGCCCCAGCATTTT
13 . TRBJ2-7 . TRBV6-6 CASSYPEPAEQYF TGTGCCAGCAGTTACCCAGAGCCAGCGGAGCAGTACTTC
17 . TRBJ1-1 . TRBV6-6 CASSPPSGGRVNTEAFF TGTGCCAGCAGTCCCCCAAGCGGGGGGCGGGTTAACACTGAAGCTTTCTTT
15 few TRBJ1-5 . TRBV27 CATIETWDSNQPQHF TGTGCCACCATCGAAACCTGGGACTCCAATCAGCCCCAGCATTTT
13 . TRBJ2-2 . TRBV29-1 CSVGATNTGELFF TGCAGCGTCGGAGCGACGAACACCGGGGAGCTGTTTTTT
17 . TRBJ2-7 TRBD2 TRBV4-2 CASSHPGTSGGLGEQYF TGTGCCAGCAGCCATCCCGGGACTAGCGGGGGACTGGGCGAGCAGTACTTC
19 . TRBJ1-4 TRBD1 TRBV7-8 CASSILSGTGKTLGEKLFF TGTGCCAGCAGCATCCTAAGTGGGACAGGAAAGACACTCGGGGAAAAACTGTTTTTT
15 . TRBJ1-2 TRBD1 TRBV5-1 CASSLSPGTGYGYTF TGCGCCAGCAGCTTAAGTCCCGGGACAGGGTATGGCTACACCTTC
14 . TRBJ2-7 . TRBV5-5 CASRGEAGSYEQYF TGTGCCAGCAGGGGGGAGGCAGGGTCCTACGAGCAGTACTTC
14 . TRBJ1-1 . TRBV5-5 CASSLTDFPVEAFF TGTGCCAGCAGCTTGACAGATTTCCCAGTGGAAGCTTTCTTT
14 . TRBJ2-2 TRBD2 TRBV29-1 CSVLGLEVTGELFF TGCAGCGTTCTAGGACTAGAGGTCACCGGGGAGCTGTTTTTT
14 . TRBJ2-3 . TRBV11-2 CASSATSYTDTQYF TGTGCCAGCAGCGCCACTAGCTACACAGATACGCAGTATTTT
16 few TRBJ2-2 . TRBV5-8 CASSFRGGSLTGELFF TGTGCCAGCAGCTTTCGAGGCGGGTCGTTAACCGGGGAGCTGTTTTTT
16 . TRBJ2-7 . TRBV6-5 CASSYARGGRSLQQYF TGTGCCAGCAGTTACGCCCGGGGTGGGAGATCCTTACAGCAGTACTTC
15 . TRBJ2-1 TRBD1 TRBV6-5 CASSYSDRGPNEQFF TGTGCCAGCAGTTATTCTGACAGGGGTCCCAATGAGCAGTTCTTC
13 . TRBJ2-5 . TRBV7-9 CASSLGQEETQYF TGTGCCAGCAGCTTAGGACAGGAAGAGACCCAGTACTTC
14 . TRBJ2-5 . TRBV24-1 CATSDTGTQETQYF TGTGCCACCAGTGACACCGGGACACAAGAGACCCAGTACTTC
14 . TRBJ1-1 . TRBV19 CASSNLLRDTEAFF TGTGCCAGTAGTAACCTACTACGGGACACTGAAGCTTTCTTT
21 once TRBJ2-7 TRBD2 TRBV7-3 CASSLRISGLAGVKANYEQYF TGTGCCAGCAGCTTAAGGATATCGGGACTAGCGGGAGTTAAAGCAAATTACGAGCAGTACTTC
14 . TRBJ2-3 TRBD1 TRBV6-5 CASRVGTGADTQYF TGTGCCAGCAGAGTGGGTACAGGGGCAGATACGCAGTATTTT
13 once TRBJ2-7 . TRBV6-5 CASSYPGTLEQYF TGTGCCAGCAGTTACCCAGGAACCCTCGAGCAGTACTTC
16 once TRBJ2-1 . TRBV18 CASSPLQKSSYNEQFF TGTGCCAGCTCACCCTTACAGAAGAGCTCCTACAATGAGCAGTTCTTC
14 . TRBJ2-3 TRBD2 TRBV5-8 CASSQGLALDTQYF TGTGCCAGCAGCCAGGGACTAGCGCTAGATACGCAGTATTTT
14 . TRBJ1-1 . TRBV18 CASSPDQLNTEAFF TGTGCCAGCTCACCAGATCAGTTGAACACTGAAGCTTTCTTT
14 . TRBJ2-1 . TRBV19 CASRPGLAYNEQFF TGTGCCAGTAGACCGGGACTGGCGTACAATGAGCAGTTCTTC
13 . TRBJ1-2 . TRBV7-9 CASSLEDSGGYTF TGTGCCAGCAGCTTAGAGGACAGCGGAGGCTACACCTTC
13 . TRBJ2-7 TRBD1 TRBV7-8 CASREGQGGEQYF TGTGCCAGCAGAGAGGGACAGGGCGGCGAGCAGTACTTC
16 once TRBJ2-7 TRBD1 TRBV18 CASSPRQGATSYEQYF TGTGCCAGCTCACCCCGGCAGGGGGCTACTTCCTACGAGCAGTACTTC
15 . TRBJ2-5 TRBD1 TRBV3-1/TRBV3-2 CASSPVDRQGETQYF TGTGCCAGCAGCCCAGTGGACAGGCAAGGGGAGACCCAGTACTTC
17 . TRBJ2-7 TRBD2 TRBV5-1 CASSKERTSGASYEQYF TGCGCCAGCAGCAAAGAAAGGACTAGCGGGGCCTCCTACGAGCAGTACTTC
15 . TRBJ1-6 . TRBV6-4 CASSDEDGGNSPLHF TGTGCCAGCAGTGACGAGGATGGCGGTAATTCACCCCTCCACTTT
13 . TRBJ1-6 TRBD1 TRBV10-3 CAIRGQGNSPLHF TGTGCCATCCGAGGACAGGGTAATTCACCCCTCCACTTT
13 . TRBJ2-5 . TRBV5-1 CASFSQLGETQYF TGCGCCAGCTTCTCCCAGTTGGGCGAGACCCAGTACTTC
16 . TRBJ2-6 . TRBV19 CASSSPYRDGANVLTF TGTGCCAGTAGTTCCCCCTACAGAGACGGGGCCAACGTCCTGACTTTC
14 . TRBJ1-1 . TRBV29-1 CSVRLGSPNTEAFF TGCAGCGTTAGGTTGGGCAGTCCGAACACTGAAGCTTTCTTT
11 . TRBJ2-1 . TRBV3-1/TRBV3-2 CASTGYNEQFF TGTGCCAGCACAGGGTACAATGAGCAGTTCTTC
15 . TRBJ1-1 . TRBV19 CASSIDQGGGTEAFF TGTGCCAGTAGTATAGATCAGGGAGGAGGCACTGAAGCTTTCTTT
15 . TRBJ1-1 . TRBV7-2 CASSPSRGRNTEAFF TGTGCCAGCAGCCCCTCCCGGGGTCGGAACACTGAAGCTTTCTTT
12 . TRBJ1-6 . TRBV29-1 CSVGQGNSPLHF TGCAGCGTTGGCCAGGGGAATTCACCCCTCCACTTT
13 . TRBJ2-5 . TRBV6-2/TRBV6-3 CASSYLRGETQYF TGTGCCAGCAGTTACCTCCGAGGAGAGACCCAGTACTTC
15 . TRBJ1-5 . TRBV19 CASSIVGGGNQPQHF TGTGCCAGTAGTATAGTGGGGGGTGGCAATCAGCCCCAGCATTTT
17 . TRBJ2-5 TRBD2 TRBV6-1 CASSEGYGTSHQETQYF TGTGCCAGCAGTGAAGGTTACGGGACTAGTCACCAAGAGACCCAGTACTTC
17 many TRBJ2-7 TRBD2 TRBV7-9 CASSSSPYLAGGYEQYF TGTGCCAGCAGCTCCTCCCCATATCTAGCGGGAGGGTACGAGCAGTACTTC
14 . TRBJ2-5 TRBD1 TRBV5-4 CASTPGTGGETQYF TGTGCCAGCACCCCCGGGACAGGGGGTGAGACCCAGTACTTC
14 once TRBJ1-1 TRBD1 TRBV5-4 CASSLGTGNTEAFF TGTGCCAGCAGCTTGGGGACAGGGAACACTGAAGCTTTCTTT
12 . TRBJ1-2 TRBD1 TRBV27 CASGEGTVGYTF TGTGCCAGCGGGGAAGGGACAGTTGGCTACACCTTC
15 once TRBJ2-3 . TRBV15 CATSRDRGGTDTQYF TGTGCCACCAGCAGAGATCGAGGAGGCACAGATACGCAGTATTTT
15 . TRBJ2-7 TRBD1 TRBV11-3 CASSGTGTESYEQYF TGTGCCAGCAGCGGGACCGGGACAGAGTCCTACGAGCAGTACTTC
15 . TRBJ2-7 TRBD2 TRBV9 CASSPSGIGAYEQYF TGTGCCAGCAGCCCGAGCGGGATCGGGGCCTACGAGCAGTACTTC
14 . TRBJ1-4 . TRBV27 CASSGGGSNEKLFF TGTGCCAGCAGCGGGGGGGGATCTAATGAAAAACTGTTTTTT
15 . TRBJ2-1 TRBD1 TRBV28 CASSLGTGAYNEQFF TGTGCCAGCAGTTTAGGGACAGGGGCCTACAATGAGCAGTTCTTC
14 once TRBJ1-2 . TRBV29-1 CSVGPQGSGYGYTF TGCAGCGTTGGGCCCCAGGGATCCGGCTATGGCTACACCTTC